The TCR beta chain under discussion was sequenced for a study of blood T cell repertoires in COVID-19. Sequencing used immunoSEQ multiplex PCR; TCRdb keeps in-frame clones, though not all of them. Here the sample spans 140,000 to 150,000 clones, roughly 80% being singletons. This CDR3 has 13 amino acids. V gave up 1 base and J gave up 9 bases, with 7 bases separating them. CDR1 is SGHTA, CDR2 FQGNSA, per germline. This sequence was found in a human donor in a cohort sampled during active COVID-19. This sequence joins TRBV7-2 and TRBJ1-6; D uncertain. Sequenced material: peripheral blood. The CDR3 loop is CASSLEILSPLHF. As DNA, the CDR3 is TGTGCCAGCAGCTTAGAAATCCTTTCACCCCTCCACTTT.